This section outlines one T cell receptor (beta chain) sequence together with its context. Its antigen remains unidentified. Mouse gene names apply. The CDR3 extends 1 residue past the end of the read, so its final part is completed from the germline J gene. This specimen comes from a study of tissue T cells after allogeneic stem cell transplantation. Whole-study results and caveats: Tissue-detected TCR repertoire was only partly captured by blood and spleen T cells. The patient cohort was small and clinically heterogeneous, with limited sampling depth. Across patients, clones rarely overlapped, yet motif clusters were shared tissue-specifically. Within patients, tissue anatomy strongly shaped TCR repertoire composition.

The CDR3 runs to 12 residues. Germline V CDR1 and CDR2: NNHNN, SYGAGS (reference sequence). V lost 0 bases to trimming and J lost 8 bases; unmatched junction nucleotides: 0. Profiling relied on immunoSEQ multiplex PCR, and the TCRdb table lists in-frame clones only, not all of them. This sample yields 6,500 to 7,500 clones, of which almost 70% are seen a single time; 0.78% belongs to the top ten. The V and J genes are TRBV13-2 and TRBJ2-3; 7 bases are shared with TRBD2. What was sequenced was blood. This clonotype was sampled from a female BALB/c mouse in good health. The mouse line has the MHC haplotype H2-d. CDR3 region: CASGDVGGTLYF. CDR3 bases read: TGTGCCAGCGGTGATGTGGGGGGAACGCTGTAT.